Ten or more counts support the clone carrying this TCR beta chain. No antigen is known for it. This specimen comes from a study of T cells in Graves' hyperthyroidism and ophthalmopathy. About the research overall: Blood from the periphery was taken at initial diagnosis, before any treatment.

Diagnosis of hyperthyroidism was new in patients aged 18 to 65, and its duration was under 2 months. Amplified TCR beta CDR3 regions came from RNA transcripts. HTBI primers were used for first-round RT-PCR of the TCR CDR3. From the multiplex PCR reads, TCRdb called clonotypes with MiXCR, one entry per CDR3 protein. The data contain more than 300,000 distinct CDR3 sequences, about 14% of them singletons. The CDR3 extends over 15 amino acids. The germline gives CDR1 SEHNR, CDR2 FQNEAQ (reference sequence). The germline V and J ends were trimmed by 5 bases and 1 base, with 14 bases remaining between them. Findings and caveats of the study: Peripheral blood also featured most of the thyroid clonotypes expanded above 0.001.

This sequence was found in a woman in her fifties or sixties with Graves' hyperthyroidism. Sequenced material: blood. The J gene is TRBJ1-1, the V gene TRBV7-9, with no clear D. The CDR3 sequence is CASSAAFAGNTEAFF. In DNA form, the CDR3 reads TGTGCCAGCAGCGCAGCCTTCGCGGGGAACACTGAAGCTTTCTTT.